The clone carrying this T cell receptor (beta chain) has at least ten counts. The germline gives CDR1 KGHSH, CDR2 LQKENI. The CDR3 is made up of 15 amino acids. With 1 base removed from V and 3 bases from J, the gap between germline ends came to 12 bases. Each CDR3 protein gets one entry after TCRdb re-called the 5' RACE reads with MiXCR. The table records around 5,600 distinct CDR3 sequences, 36% of them present only once. Memory CD4+ T cells were sorted as CD4+CD45RO+CD25- cells. This TCR came from a female donor with breast cancer. Sequencing used memory CD4+ T cells sorted from blood. Subset reported: memory CD4+ T cells, CD4+CD45RO+CD25-. The chain is built from TRBV18 and TRBJ1-2, with D tentatively TRBD1 (6 bases). The CDR3, as DNA: TGTGCCAGCTCACCACGTCAGGGGAGGGACTATGGCTACACCTTC. It yields the protein CASSPRQGRDYGYTF.